The clone carrying this T cell receptor (beta chain) was picked up one time. What it binds is unknown. This CDR3 region has 14 residues. Trimming removed 2 bases from V and 5 bases from J, with 12 bases in between. Germline CDR1 and CDR2: MNHEY and SVGAGI. This record comes from a study of cytomegalovirus exposure and HLA in healthy donors. Whole-study context: Genetic ancestry analysis placed approximately 78% of the roughly 400 donors that were genotyped in the Caucasian-associated cluster.

Primers for the PCR totalled 60 Vbeta and 13 Jbeta. Sequenced by immunoSEQ multiplex PCR; TCRdb stores in-frame clones only, minus some. The data contain approximately 170,000 clones, over 60% of them seen just once; the ten biggest clones take up approximately 2.2%. Study outcomes and limitations: Later, an analysis showed that TCR beta chains associated with HLA were more clonally expanded than others that were equally common. When the data were analyzed later, several of the most significant clusters appeared to be linked to common viral pathogens.

The sequence was collected from a woman between 45 and 60 years old in good health and CMV-seronegative. The chain employs TRBV6-5 and TRBJ2-5; D is possibly TRBD1 (6 bases). The sequencing sample was made of PBMCs. The CDR3 DNA reads TGTGCCAGCAGTTACAACAGGGCGGGTGAGACCCAGTACTTC. It specifies CASSYNRAGETQYF.